These 22 T cell receptor beta chains were all obtained from the same sample, sequenced in a study of cytotoxic CD8 clonotypes in ibrutinib-treated CLL. Data came from immunoSEQ multiplex PCR; TCRdb stores just in-frame clones and leaves some out. This sample has around 250,000 clones; roughly 70% occur once, and the top ten carry less than 20%. Sequences were derived from PBMCs, sampled after 24 months of ibrutinib treatment. All receptors come from a human donor with chronic lymphocytic leukemia.

This clone was observed a handful of times. The chain couples TRBV13 to TRBJ1-2; 7 nucleotides line up with TRBD1. The CDR3 length is 14 residues. Germline CDR1 is PRHDT and CDR2 is FYEKMQ (reference sequence). After removal of 1 base from V and 6 bases from J, the junction contained 5 bases not matched to a gene. The CDR3: CASSLDRGANGYTF. CDR3 sequence (DNA): TGTGCCAGCAGCTTAGACAGGGGCGCGAATGGCTACACCTTC. Supplemented by reference TRBV13 and TRBJ1-2, the full variable domain reads AAGVIQSPRHLIKEKRETATLKCYPIPRHDTVYWYQQGPGQDPQFLISFYEKMQSDKGSIPDRFSAQQFSDYHSELNMSSLELGDSALYFCASSLDRGANGYTFGSGTRLTVV.

The chain uses TRBV9 and TRBJ2-3; D gene uncertain. Germline V CDR1 and CDR2: SGDLS, YYNGEE. Trimming removed 0 bases at V and 2 bases at J, with 10 bases between. This CDR3 is 15 amino acids long. The chain's CDR3 is CASSVAGFATDTQYF. The CDR3 nucleotides read TGTGCCAGCAGCGTAGCCGGATTTGCCACAGATACGCAGTATTTT.

The sample holds a few counts of this clone. The J gene is TRBJ2-4, the V gene TRBV19, with D perhaps assigned TRBD1 or TRBD2 (5 bases each). The V gene lost 5 bases and the J gene lost 1 base, with 15 bases spanning the gap. The length of the CDR3 is 16 residues. The germline CDR1 and CDR2 sequences are LNHDA and SQIVND (reference sequence). The CDR3 spells CASSDPNWGAKNIQYF. DNA of the CDR3: TGTGCCAGTAGTGACCCAAACTGGGGGGCCAAAAACATTCAGTACTTC.

The J gene is TRBJ2-7, the V gene TRBV11-2; 7 bases align to TRBD1. V lost 6 bases, J lost 1 base, and 6 bases stayed unmatched. From germline, CDR1 is SGHAT and CDR2 FQNNGV. The CDR3 is 14 amino acids. The CDR3 DNA reads TGTGCCAGCAGTGGACAGGCGCGATCCTACGAGCAGTACTTC. Translation: CASSGQARSYEQYF. The full variable domain, with the rest looked up from reference TRBV11-2 and TRBJ2-7, is EAGVAQSPRYKIIEKRQSVAFWCNPISGHATLYWYQQILGQGPKLLIQFQNNGVVDDSQLPKDRFSAERLKGVDSTLKIQPAKLEDSAVYLCASSGQARSYEQYFGPGTRLTVT.

The chain couples TRBV6-5 to TRBJ1-1; D unresolved. Germline-derived CDR1 and CDR2 are MNHEY and SVGAGI. This CDR3 is built from 10 residues. V lost 6 bases, J lost 5 bases, and 4 bases lay in between. In DNA, the CDR3 is TGTGCCAGCAGCAGAACTGAAGCTTTCTTT. This encodes CASSRTEAFF.

V is TRBV7-9 and J is TRBJ2-1; 10 bases line up with TRBD2. CDR3 length: 18 residues. CDR1 SEHNR and CDR2 FQNEAQ come from the germline V gene (reference sequence). J gave up 2 bases and V 0 bases, and 7 bases lay outside the gene matches. CDR3 amino acids: CASSLALLAGLTYNEQFF. CDR3 nucleotides: TGTGCCAGCAGCTTAGCGCTACTAGCGGGATTGACCTACAATGAGCAGTTCTTC. The variable domain in full, completed from reference TRBV7-9 and TRBJ2-1, reads DTGVSQNPRHKITKRGQNVTFRCDPISEHNRLYWYRQTLGQGPEFLTYFQNEAQLEKSRLLSDRFSAERPKGSFSTLEIQRTEQGDSAMYLCASSLALLAGLTYNEQFFGPGTRLTVL.

This clone has a handful of counts. V gene TRBV12-5 combines with J gene TRBJ2-2, with 10 bases identical to TRBD2. The CDR3 extends over 17 amino acids. Losses at the gene ends were 3 bases for V and 6 bases for J; bases not matched to a gene: 10. Per germline, CDR1 LGHNT and CDR2 FRNRAP. CDR3 DNA: TGTGCTAGTGGTTTCTCCGGGACTAGCGAATTCGCCGGGGAGCTGTTTTTT. Translating it yields CASGFSGTSEFAGELFF.

This rearrangement joins TRBV11-2 to TRBJ2-3; 7 bases fit TRBD2. CDR3 length equals 15 residues. The J segment lost 2 bases and the V segment lost 2 bases, leaving 4 bases of the junction unmatched. In germline, CDR1 is SGHAT, CDR2 FQNNGV. The CDR3 DNA follows: TGTGCCAGCAGCTTACTCAGCGGGACCACAGATACGCAGTATTTT. This translates into CASSLLSGTTDTQYF.

J is TRBJ2-7 and V is TRBV28, with D perhaps matching TRBD1 (5 bases). V was clipped by 6 bases and J by 3 bases, with 15 bases between them. This CDR3 is 14 amino acids long. The germline CDR1 and CDR2 sequences are MDHEN and SYDVKM. This chain's CDR3 is CASSPPTQVYEQYF. The CDR3 DNA reads as TGTGCCAGCAGCCCCCCCACACAGGTCTACGAGCAGTACTTC.

This clone was picked up a small number of times. This chain connects TRBV28 to TRBJ1-1; D remains ambiguous. CDR3 size: 12 residues. Germline V CDR1 and CDR2: MDHEN, SYDVKM. Trimming stripped 2 bases from V and 6 bases from J, with 7 bases between. CDR3 sequence reads: CASSLEAAEAFF. The CDR3 DNA reads TGTGCCAGCAGTTTAGAAGCAGCTGAAGCTTTCTTT.

The chain employs TRBV19 and TRBJ1-2; tentative D call: TRBD1 (5 bases). Germline CDR1 and CDR2: LNHDA and SQIVND (reference sequence). The CDR3 totals 15 residues. Trimming cost V 3 bases and J 2 bases, with 13 bases left between them. The CDR3 here is CASSMGDPKNYGYTF. In nucleotides, the CDR3 is TGTGCCAGTAGTATGGGGGACCCGAAGAACTATGGCTACACCTTC.

The rearrangement joins TRBV27 to TRBJ1-1; D not resolved. V was cut by 6 bases and J by 3 bases, with 14 bases left in between. Germline V lookup: CDR1 MNHEY, CDR2 SMNVEV (reference sequence). This CDR3 has 14 residues. The CDR3 sequence is CASRVDAGYTEAFF. The CDR3, as DNA: TGTGCCAGCAGGGTAGATGCGGGCTACACTGAAGCTTTCTTT.

This chain links TRBV13 with TRBJ2-7; D uncertain. Deletions cut 5 bases from V and 5 bases from J, with 10 bases between. This CDR3 is 12 amino acids long. Germline V CDR1 and CDR2: PRHDT, FYEKMQ (reference sequence). The CDR3 reads CASSDRFNEQYF. The CDR3 nucleotides read TGTGCCAGCAGCGATAGGTTTAACGAGCAGTACTTC.

In DNA form, the CDR3 reads TGTGCCAGCAGTTCCTCGACAGGGGTGGAGACCCAGTACTTC. This encodes CASSSSTGVETQYF. This chain uses TRBV6-5 with TRBJ2-5, with TRBD1 matching over 8 bases. This CDR3 has 14 residues. J was trimmed by 5 bases and V by 4 bases; bases with no gene match: 6. In germline, CDR1 is MNHEY, CDR2 SVGAGI.

The chain links TRBV9 to TRBJ2-7; 9 positions match TRBD2. This CDR3 has 14 amino acids. Per germline, CDR1 SGDLS and CDR2 YYNGEE. Trimming took 2 bases from V and 7 from J; bases not matched to a gene: 7. CDR3 region: CASSVASGAAEQYF. The DNA of the CDR3 is TGTGCCAGCAGCGTGGCTAGCGGGGCTGCGGAGCAGTACTTC.

This clone was counted only a few times. This chain links TRBV9 with TRBJ1-2; D gene ambiguous. CDR1 and CDR2 (germline): SGDLS, YYNGEE. This CDR3 has 11 residues. V was cut by 0 bases and J by 4 bases, with 1 base left in between. Here the CDR3 DNA reads TGTGCCAGCAGCGTAGGCTATGGCTACACCTTC. It encodes CASSVGYGYTF.

The chain combines TRBV9 with TRBJ2-3; D possibly corresponds to TRBD2 (5 bases). The germline CDR1 and CDR2 sequences are SGDLS and YYNGEE. V shed 4 bases and J shed 0 bases, with 9 bases lying between them. This CDR3 has 14 residues. In DNA, the CDR3 is TGTGCCAGCAGCCTAAGCGGTAGCACAGATACGCAGTATTTT. It specifies CASSLSGSTDTQYF.

V usage is TRBV10-3 and J usage is TRBJ2-5; the D is unclear. The CDR3 runs 14 residues. CDR1 and CDR2 from the germline V gene are ENHRY and SYGVKD. Trimming cost V 3 bases and J 3 bases, with 11 bases left between them. The CDR3 DNA follows: TGTGCCATCAGTGAAGGACCGCTGGAAGAGACCCAGTACTTC. Translation gives CAISEGPLEETQYF.

This clone showed up just once. V usage is TRBV2 and J usage is TRBJ1-2, with D possibly being TRBD1 (5 bases). With 7 bases removed from V and 0 bases from J, the gap between germline ends came to 9 bases. Germline CDR1 is SNHLY and CDR2 is FYNNEI. The CDR3 runs 13 residues. CDR3 sequence reads: CASIGASNYGYTF. Written as DNA, the CDR3 is TGTGCCAGCATAGGGGCTTCTAACTATGGCTACACCTTC.

The V call is TRBV27, the J call TRBJ1-1; tentative D call: TRBD1 (6 bases). The CDR3 consists of 15 residues. V lost 0 bases to trimming and J lost 5 bases, with 13 bases between them. Germline V gene sequence: CDR1 MNHEY, CDR2 SMNVEV (reference sequence). The CDR3 sequence: CASSLSAGAGTEAFF. The CDR3 nucleotides are TGTGCCAGCAGTTTATCAGCAGGGGCAGGGACTGAAGCTTTCTTT.

This chain connects TRBV9 to TRBJ1-5, with D maybe TRBD1 (6 bases). This CDR3 is 15 amino acids long. Germline CDR1 SGDLS, CDR2 YYNGEE. The ends were cut back, 3 bases at V and 0 bases at J, with 10 bases in the middle. The CDR3 DNA follows: TGTGCCAGCAGCGCGACAGGAGATAGCAATCAGCCCCAGCATTTT. Translating gives CASSATGDSNQPQHF.

This chain links TRBV9 with TRBJ1-2; unclear D gene. Per the germline V gene, CDR1 is SGDLS and CDR2 is YYNGEE. The CDR3 consists of 15 residues. Trimming cost V 0 bases and J 8 bases, with 17 bases left between them. The CDR3 region is CASSVVGSVSSGYTF. In DNA form, the CDR3 reads TGTGCCAGCAGCGTAGTTGGGAGCGTAAGCTCGGGCTACACCTTC.